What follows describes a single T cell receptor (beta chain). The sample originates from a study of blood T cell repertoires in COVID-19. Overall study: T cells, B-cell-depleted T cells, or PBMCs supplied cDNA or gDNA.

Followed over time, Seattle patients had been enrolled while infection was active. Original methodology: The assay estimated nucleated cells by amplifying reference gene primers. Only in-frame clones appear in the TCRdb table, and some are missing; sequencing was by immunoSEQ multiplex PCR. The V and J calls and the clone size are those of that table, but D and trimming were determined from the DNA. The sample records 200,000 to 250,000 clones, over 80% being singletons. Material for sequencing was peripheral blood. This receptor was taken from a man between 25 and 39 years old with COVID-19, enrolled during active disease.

The DNA of the CDR3 is TGTGCCAGCAGTGAAACAGGACAGAACACTGAAGCTTTCTTT. It codes for CASSETGQNTEAFF. The rearrangement uses TRBV6-1 and TRBJ1-1, with D possibly being TRBD1 (5 bases). The length of the CDR3 is 14 residues. Germline lookup yields CDR1 MNHNS and CDR2 SASEGT. V shed 2 bases and J shed 1 base, with 8 bases lying between them.